Listed here are 7 T cell receptor beta chains from one sample, sequenced in a study of blood T cell repertoires in COVID-19. TCRdb keeps only in-frame clones here, not all; method: immunoSEQ multiplex PCR. The sample records 250,000 to 400,000 clones, about nine tenths being singletons. Sample: PBMCs or T cells enriched from blood (not recorded which). These receptors came from a man in his 60s who had recovered from COVID-19.

The gene calls are TRBV7-2 and TRBJ1-5, with a tentative D call TRBD1 (5 bases). The CDR3 length is 14 residues. The germline V gene has CDR1 SGHTA and CDR2 FQGNSA. V lost 6 bases to trimming and J lost 3 bases, with 12 bases between them. CDR3 loop: CASRPDRNNQPQHF. The CDR3 region has the DNA TGTGCCAGCAGACCTGACAGAAACAATCAGCCCCAGCATTTT.

This chain joins TRBV2 and TRBJ2-7, with a tentative D call TRBD2 (6 bases). CDR1 is SNHLY, CDR2 FYNNEI, per germline. CDR3 length equals 12 residues. V was trimmed by 3 bases and J by 3 bases, leaving 6 bases between them. This chain's CDR3 is CASSEGGYEQYF. CDR3 DNA sequence: TGTGCCAGCAGTGAGGGGGGCTACGAGCAGTACTTC.

J is TRBJ1-3 and V is TRBV7-8; 10 positions match TRBD1. V lost 5 bases and J lost 0; bases outside the gene matches: 4. There are 16 residues in the CDR3. Germline V CDR1 and CDR2: SGHVS, FQNEAQ. This chain's CDR3 is CASSQGQGFSGNTIYF. The CDR3 region has the DNA TGTGCCAGCAGCCAGGGACAGGGGTTCTCTGGAAACACCATATATTTT.

The gene calls are TRBV24-1 and TRBJ2-7, with D uncertain. Germline assignment: CDR1 KGHDR and CDR2 SFDVKD. The CDR3 is made up of 13 amino acids. Between the trimmed V and J ends, which lost 4 bases and 2 bases, there was a span of 8 bases. The CDR3: CATSDPVTYEQYF. The CDR3 DNA is TGTGCCACCAGTGACCCCGTTACCTACGAGCAGTACTTC.

The chain combines TRBV7-2 with TRBJ1-6, with 9 bases fitting TRBD1. In germline, CDR1 is SGHTA, CDR2 FQGNSA. V shed 2 bases and J 9 bases; nucleotides not matched to a gene: 5. The CDR3 spans 15 residues. This chain's CDR3 is CASSLSRDRASPLHF. The CDR3 DNA is TGTGCCAGCAGCTTAAGCCGGGACAGGGCTTCACCCCTCCACTTT.

This chain links TRBV24-1 with TRBJ2-5; 8 nucleotides agree with TRBD2. The germline gives CDR1 KGHDR, CDR2 SFDVKD. The CDR3 length is 13 residues. Trimming cost V 6 bases and J 4 bases; bases outside gene matches: 3. The CDR3 sequence is CATSLAGGETQYF. The CDR3 nucleotides are TGTGCCACCAGTTTGGCGGGAGGAGAGACCCAGTACTTC.

The chain uses TRBV6-5 and TRBJ1-1; possibly TRBD1 for D (6 bases). Germline V gives CDR1 MNHEY, CDR2 SVGAGI. This CDR3 is built from 14 residues. V lost 0 bases to trimming and J lost 6 bases, with 11 bases between them. CDR3 sequence: CASSYSRTVPEAFF. The CDR3 bases are TGTGCCAGCAGTTACTCGAGGACAGTCCCTGAAGCTTTCTTT.